Each of the 26 T cell receptor beta chains below was sequenced from the same sample in a study of response to subunit inactivated influenza vaccine. TCRdb fed the RT-PCR reads into MiXCR, producing one record per CDR3 protein. Of about 530,000 distinct CDR3 sequences in the sample, roughly 13% were seen once. The sample consisted of PBMCs from blood, taken 45 days after vaccination. The receptors stem from a man in his fifties or sixties who received an inactivated influenza vaccine.

A few counts support this clonotype. This rearrangement joins TRBV7-9 to TRBJ2-1, with D possibly matching TRBD2 (7 bases). V lost 5 bases and J 9 bases, leaving 14 bases between the germline ends. CDR1 is SEHNR, CDR2 FQNEAQ, per germline (reference sequence). This CDR3 contains 13 residues. CDR3 DNA sequence: TGTGCCAGCAGCGTTCGCGGGGGCCCTGAGCAGTTCTTC. Translated, it gives CASSVRGGPEQFF.

The table lists this clonotype with a few counts. The chain has TRBV27 and TRBJ2-6, with unresolved D. V shed 0 bases and J shed 0 bases, with 6 bases lying between them. The germline V gene has CDR1 MNHEY and CDR2 SMNVEV (reference sequence). This CDR3 has 16 amino acids. The CDR3 sequence is CASSLSVSSGANVLTF. The CDR3 DNA reads TGTGCCAGCAGTTTATCAGTGAGCTCTGGGGCCAACGTCCTGACTTTC.

This clonotype has just a few counts. The genes are TRBV3-1 and TRBJ2-7, with D possibly matching TRBD1 (6 bases). Germline CDR1 reads LGHDT; CDR2 reads YNNKEL (reference sequence). Trimming stripped 4 bases from V and 0 bases from J, with 10 bases between. This CDR3 is 14 amino acids long. The CDR3 bases are TGTGCCAGCAGCCTCCAGGGGAACTCCTACGAGCAGTACTTC. Amino acids: CASSLQGNSYEQYF.

There are many counts of this clonotype. The chain recombines TRBV28 with TRBJ2-1, with D possibly being TRBD2 (7 bases). V shed 6 bases and J shed 6 bases, with 18 bases lying between them. This CDR3 has 15 residues. CDR1 and CDR2 (germline): MDHEN, SYDVKM. This CDR3 reads CASRMGGGIRNEQFF. CDR3 sequence (DNA): TGTGCCAGCAGAATGGGCGGGGGCATACGCAATGAGCAGTTCTTC. The full variable domain, with the rest looked up from reference TRBV28 and TRBJ2-1, is DVKVTQSSRYLVKRTGEKVFLECVQDMDHENMFWYRQDPGLGLRLIYFSYDVKMKEKGDIPEGYSVSREKKERFSLILESASTNQTSMYLCASRMGGGIRNEQFFGPGTRLTVL.

This clonotype came up many times. CDR3 in DNA: TGTGCCAGCACCGGGGATGTTTCTTACAATGAGCAGTTCTTC. It encodes CASTGDVSYNEQFF. V gene TRBV7-2 combines with J gene TRBJ2-1, with D tentatively TRBD2 (5 bases). The germline V gene has CDR1 SGHTA and CDR2 FQGNSA. Trimming cost V 7 bases and J 4 bases, with 14 bases left between them. The CDR3 runs 14 residues.

This chain uses TRBV7-2 with TRBJ1-1; no definite D call. The CDR3 is 14 amino acids. Germline-derived CDR1 and CDR2 are SGHTA and FQGNSA. V lost 6 bases, J lost 4 bases, and 15 bases lay in between. The CDR3 sequence is CASRFREFGTEAFF. Written as DNA, the CDR3 is TGTGCCAGCAGGTTCCGGGAGTTTGGCACTGAAGCTTTCTTT.

V gene TRBV20-1 combines with J gene TRBJ2-3; D might be TRBD2 (6 bases). CDR3 length: 16 residues. Trimming took 3 bases from V and 4 from J, leaving 20 bases between them. Germline values: CDR1 DFQATT, CDR2 SNEGSKA (reference sequence). The DNA of the CDR3 is TGCAGTGCTAGGACCCTGGGACTCCCGGAGGCAGATACGCAGTATTTT. Protein: CSARTLGLPEADTQYF.

Note on this clonotype: The conserved final phenylalanine or tryptophan is absent from the CDR3, which likely points to a read error. This sequence joins TRBV7-7 and TRBJ2-5; 9 bases align to TRBD1. Germline V gives CDR1 SSHAT, CDR2 FNYEAQ (reference sequence). The CDR3 sequence is 16 residues long. The trim removed 0 bases at V and 4 bases at J, leaving 6 bases unmatched. The CDR3 DNA reads TGTGCCAGCAGCTTAGCGCGGACAGGGGAGTTAGAGACCCAGTACTAC. It encodes CASSLARTGELETQYY.

The rearrangement joins TRBV7-9 to TRBJ2-1, with TRBD2 identical over 7 bases. Germline CDR1 reads SEHNR; CDR2 reads FQNEAQ (reference sequence). The CDR3 covers 16 residues. V trimming: 1 base; J trimming: 5 bases; junction bases outside the gene matches: 8. The CDR3 region is CASSLGPGGTNNEQFF. CDR3 sequence (DNA): TGTGCCAGCAGCTTAGGTCCGGGAGGAACTAACAATGAGCAGTTCTTC.

The chain recombines TRBV20-1 with TRBJ2-3, with 10 bases matching TRBD2. CDR1 DFQATT and CDR2 SNEGSKA come from the germline V gene (reference sequence). The length of the CDR3 is 14 residues. Trimming cost V 8 bases and J 6 bases; bases outside gene matches: 11. As DNA, the CDR3 is TGCAGTACTTTATTAGCGGGAGGTCTTGATACGCAGTATTTT. Amino acids: CSTLLAGGLDTQYF.

The V and J genes are TRBV7-2 and TRBJ2-2, with D tentatively TRBD1 (5 bases). Germline CDR1 and CDR2: SGHTA and FQGNSA. Trimming took 3 bases from V and 2 from J, leaving 13 bases between them. The CDR3 spans 16 residues. The CDR3 DNA is TGTGCCAGCAGCTTCTACAGGCAACTCAACACCGGGGAGCTGTTTTTT. It codes for CASSFYRQLNTGELFF.

The V and J genes are TRBV29-1 and TRBJ1-2, with TRBD1 matching over 7 bases. The CDR3 length is 13 residues. Germline lookup yields CDR1 SQVTM and CDR2 ANQGSEA. Losses at the gene ends were 4 bases for V and 4 bases for J; bases not matched to a gene: 6. This chain's CDR3 is CSVADRARYGYTF. The DNA for the CDR3 is TGCAGCGTTGCAGACAGGGCTCGCTATGGCTACACCTTC.

The sample holds a few counts of this clonotype. The V and J genes are TRBV6-2 or TRBV6-3 and TRBJ2-7; no clear D gene. Trimming removed 5 bases from V and 5 bases from J, with 16 bases in between. This CDR3 region has 14 residues. CDR1 and CDR2 from the germline V gene are MNHEY and SVGEGT. The CDR3 sequence is CASSVVGLQDEQYF. CDR3 sequence (DNA): TGTGCCAGCAGTGTTGTTGGATTACAAGACGAGCAGTACTTC.

The rearrangement links TRBV30 to TRBJ1-4, with 7 bases lining up with TRBD1. The V and J ends lost 1 base and 5 bases, in that order; junction bases with no gene match: 7. The CDR3 covers 15 residues. CDR1 GTSNPN and CDR2 SVGIG come from the germline V gene (reference sequence). CDR3 nucleotide sequence: TGTGCCTGGAGTGCGGGACAGCAGAAGAATGAAAAACTGTTTTTT. It encodes CAWSAGQQKNEKLFF.

This clonotype was detected a few times. V is TRBV5-5 and J is TRBJ2-1; maybe TRBD2 (6 bases). The V gene's germline CDR1 is SGHKS and CDR2 YYEKEE (reference sequence). The CDR3 totals 18 residues. Deletions cut 0 bases from V and 4 bases from J, with 20 bases between. Written as DNA, the CDR3 is TGTGCCAGCAGCTTGGGGAAGACTAGAACTAGAGGGTACAATGAGCAGTTCTTC. This codes for CASSLGKTRTRGYNEQFF.

The V and J genes are TRBV5-6 and TRBJ2-7; D call uncertain. Trimming pared 0 bases from V and 1 base from J, leaving 8 bases between. The CDR3 has 14 residues. The germline V gene has CDR1 SGHDT and CDR2 YYEEEE. CDR3 in amino acids: CASSLGYTSYEQYF. CDR3 DNA sequence: TGTGCCAGCAGCTTGGGATACACATCCTACGAGCAGTACTTC.

This clonotype showed up just a few times. This rearrangement joins TRBV12-3 or TRBV12-4 to TRBJ1-5; 8 positions agree with TRBD1. V trimming: 4 bases; J trimming: 2 bases; junction bases outside the gene matches: 7. CDR3 size: 16 residues. DNA of the CDR3: TGTGCCAGCAGTTCCCGGACAGGGTGGGGCAATCAGCCCCAGCATTTT. Amino acid sequence: CASSSRTGWGNQPQHF.

In its sample, this clonotype was seen many times. The chain uses TRBV28 and TRBJ1-6; 7 bases are shared with TRBD1. Unmatched junction bases numbered 3, after V lost 10 bases and J lost 6 bases. Germline CDR1 is MDHEN and CDR2 is SYDVKM. The CDR3 is made up of 12 amino acids. CDR3 sequence reads: CATGQANSPLHF. The CDR3 nucleotides read TGTGCCACCGGACAGGCTAATTCACCCCTCCACTTT.

The gene calls are TRBV10-3 and TRBJ2-3; D unresolved. Trimming left V 7 bases short and J 2 bases short, with 19 bases between. CDR1 and CDR2 from the germline V gene are ENHRY and SYGVKD. The CDR3 contains 16 residues. Here the CDR3 DNA reads TGTGCCATCAAAAAGGATAGCTCGGCTTACACAGATACGCAGTATTTT. Residues: CAIKKDSSAYTDTQYF.

This clonotype was found many times. J is TRBJ2-7 and V is TRBV7-2; possibly TRBD1 for D (5 bases). Trimming pared 3 bases from V and 3 bases from J, leaving 12 bases between. The CDR3 is 14 amino acids. Germline V gene lookup returns CDR1 SGHTA and CDR2 FQGNSA. CDR3 DNA sequence: TGTGCCAGCAGCTTGGACATATTCAGCTACGAGCAGTACTTC. Amino acid sequence: CASSLDIFSYEQYF.

The chain is built from TRBV28 and TRBJ2-1; perhaps TRBD1 as D (5 bases). CDR1 and CDR2 (germline): MDHEN, SYDVKM. The CDR3 totals 15 residues. The V end lost 0 bases, the J end lost 5 bases, and 11 bases lay between the germline ends. CDR3 sequence: CASSLWRQQDNEQFF. The CDR3 DNA reads TGTGCCAGCAGTTTATGGAGACAGCAGGACAATGAGCAGTTCTTC. The complete variable domain, with remaining parts taken from reference TRBV28 and TRBJ2-1, reads DVKVTQSSRYLVKRTGEKVFLECVQDMDHENMFWYRQDPGLGLRLIYFSYDVKMKEKGDIPEGYSVSREKKERFSLILESASTNQTSMYLCASSLWRQQDNEQFFGPGTRLTVL.

This clonotype was seen at least ten times. The J gene is TRBJ1-1, the V gene TRBV4-1; D gene uncertain. The length of the CDR3 is 14 residues. CDR1 and CDR2 from the germline V gene are MGHRA and YSYEKL. With 1 base removed from V and 3 bases from J, the gap between germline ends came to 9 bases. CDR3 protein: CASSQGFADTEAFF. The CDR3 nucleotides read TGCGCCAGCAGCCAAGGGTTTGCAGACACTGAAGCTTTCTTT.

The chain recombines TRBV3-1 with TRBJ2-3; 9 positions match TRBD2. This CDR3 spans 16 amino acids. Per the germline V gene, CDR1 is LGHDT and CDR2 is YNNKEL (reference sequence). The ends lost 4 bases at V and 3 bases at J; junction bases unmatched: 8. CDR3: CASSLSGSARTDTQYF. The CDR3 bases are TGTGCCAGCAGCCTTAGCGGGAGTGCCCGGACAGATACGCAGTATTTT.

V usage is TRBV15 and J usage is TRBJ2-5, with TRBD1 identical over 10 bases. The CDR3 length is 17 residues. Germline V gene sequence: CDR1 LNHNV, CDR2 YYDKDF (reference sequence). V lost 3 bases and J lost 4; bases outside the gene matches: 11. CDR3 sequence: CATSSTGQGLSGETQYF. The CDR3 DNA reads TGTGCCACCAGCAGTACGGGACAGGGGTTATCGGGAGAGACCCAGTACTTC.

The sample holds a few counts of this clonotype. The chain combines TRBV4-3 with TRBJ2-3; 9 positions agree with TRBD2. CDR1 LGHNA and CDR2 YSLEER come from the germline V gene. The CDR3 totals 16 residues. J was trimmed by 2 bases and V by 0 bases; bases with no gene match: 3. The CDR3 nucleotides are TGCGCCAGCAGCCAAGAAGCGGGGGGTACCACAGATACGCAGTATTTT. It specifies CASSQEAGGTTDTQYF.

CDR3 bases: TGCGCCAGCAGCCAGGACAGGGGCGGGCGGTTCTTC. It translates to CASSQDRGGRFF. The chain recombines TRBV5-1 with TRBJ2-1, with TRBD1 matching 9 bases. J gave up 15 bases and V 4 bases, and 8 bases lay outside the gene matches. The germline CDR1 and CDR2 sequences are SGHRS and YFSETQ. The CDR3 covers 12 residues.